Below are 29 T cell receptor beta chains sequenced from a single sample in a study of blood T cell repertoires in COVID-19. Assay: immunoSEQ multiplex PCR; the TCRdb copy retains only in-frame clones and omits some. The profile shows fewer than 150,000 clones, around 77% of them singletons. Sequencing was performed on peripheral blood. Source of these receptors: a human donor in a cohort sampled during active COVID-19.

This clone appeared a few times. For the CDR3, the DNA is TGTGCCAGCAGCATCAACCCAGGGGCGGACACTGAAGCTTTCTTT. Its translation is CASSINPGADTEAFF. The genes are TRBV6-5 and TRBJ1-1; D might be TRBD1 (6 bases). CDR1 MNHEY and CDR2 SVGAGI come from the germline V gene. V shed 6 bases and J shed 3 bases, with 17 bases lying between them. The CDR3 runs 15 residues.

This clone was observed a handful of times. This chain connects TRBV2 to TRBJ2-7, with 8 nucleotides matching TRBD1. Germline V gene sequence: CDR1 SNHLY, CDR2 FYNNEI. The CDR3 covers 14 residues. V was clipped by 5 bases and J by 6 bases; unmatched bases: 9. This CDR3 is CASSQEDRAREQYF. DNA for the CDR3: TGTGCCAGCAGTCAAGAGGACAGGGCTCGCGAGCAGTACTTC.

V is TRBV7-9 and J is TRBJ2-3; unclear D gene. Germline CDR1 SEHNR, CDR2 FQNEAQ (reference sequence). V gave up 1 base and J gave up 4 bases, with 12 bases separating them. The CDR3 is made up of 15 amino acids. The CDR3 DNA sequence: TGTGCCAGCAGCTTAGTGTTCGTAAATCCAGATACGCAGTATTTT. Its protein product is CASSLVFVNPDTQYF.

The chain uses TRBV15 and TRBJ2-3; TRBD2 matches 13 bases. Germline-derived CDR1 and CDR2 are LNHNV and YYDKDF (reference sequence). V trimming: 4 bases; J trimming: 6 bases; junction bases outside the gene matches: 7. The CDR3 runs to 16 residues. This chain's CDR3 is CATSILAGGPGDTQYF. In DNA form, the CDR3 reads TGTGCCACCAGCATACTAGCGGGGGGGCCTGGGGATACGCAGTATTTT.

Sample share makes this clone medium-sized. This rearrangement joins TRBV24-1 to TRBJ2-7; D perhaps matches TRBD2 (5 bases). Trimming removed 2 bases from V and 6 bases from J, with 22 bases in between. The germline CDR1 and CDR2 sequences are KGHDR and SFDVKD. The CDR3 is made up of 17 amino acids. This CDR3 is CATSDSYAQRDPSEQYF. In nucleotides, the CDR3 is TGTGCCACCAGTGATTCATACGCACAACGGGATCCTTCCGAGCAGTACTTC.

In DNA, the CDR3 is TGTGCCAGCAGCCAAGACCAACGGGGGGGCCGAGAGACCCAGTACTTC. Residues: CASSQDQRGGRETQYF. The gene calls are TRBV4-2 and TRBJ2-5, with 8 bases that match TRBD2. Losses at the gene ends were 0 bases for V and 4 bases for J; bases not matched to a gene: 7. The CDR3 spans 16 residues. The germline V gene encodes CDR1 LGHNA and CDR2 YNFKEQ.

The CDR3: CASSEVSGPGELFF. The DNA of the CDR3 is TGCGCCAGCAGTGAGGTTAGCGGGCCCGGGGAGCTGTTTTTT. The chain has TRBV10-1 and TRBJ2-2, with 7 bases that match TRBD2. Germline V CDR1 and CDR2: WNHNN, SYGVQD (reference sequence). V trimming: 2 bases; J trimming: 6 bases; junction bases outside the gene matches: 3. The CDR3 length is 14 residues.

The gene calls are TRBV7-9 and TRBJ2-1, with D possibly matching TRBD1 (6 bases). This CDR3 has 16 amino acids. Trimming took off 4 bases at V and 10 bases at J, with 23 bases between the two ends. CDR1 and CDR2 from the germline V gene are SEHNR and FQNEAQ (reference sequence). The CDR3 reads CASSSLLGQPVREQFF. The CDR3 nucleotides read TGTGCCAGCAGCTCCCTTCTAGGACAGCCTGTTCGGGAGCAGTTCTTC.

V usage is TRBV2 and J usage is TRBJ1-4; TRBD1 is a possible D gene (5 bases). This CDR3 region has 15 residues. In germline, CDR1 is SNHLY, CDR2 FYNNEI. V gave up 6 bases and J gave up 3 bases, with 14 bases separating them. The CDR3 region is CASSPTGVSNEKLFF. The CDR3 coding sequence is TGTGCCAGCAGCCCTACGGGGGTATCTAATGAAAAACTGTTTTTT.

This clone was picked up one time. The rearrangement uses TRBV4-1 and TRBJ1-4, with 8 bases aligning to TRBD1. V lost 0 bases and J lost 10; bases outside the gene matches: 13. CDR3 length: 17 residues. Germline lookup yields CDR1 MGHRA and CDR2 YSYEKL. The CDR3 reads CASSQEAGGANSGKLFF. CDR3 DNA: TGCGCCAGCAGCCAAGAAGCAGGGGGCGCGAATTCAGGAAAACTGTTTTTT.

The V gene is TRBV12-3 or TRBV12-4, the J gene TRBJ1-1, with TRBD1 as a possible D gene (5 bases). This CDR3 has 13 amino acids. The V and J ends lost 5 bases and 4 bases respectively, with 11 bases between them. CDR3 sequence reads: CASSEGAPTEAFF. The CDR3 nucleotides are TGTGCCAGCAGTGAAGGGGCCCCCACTGAAGCTTTCTTT.

This clone was recorded only once. Just one base apart from a much larger clone, this may be a read error. The J gene is TRBJ1-6, the V gene TRBV3-1 (or the pseudogene TRBV3-2); D is ambiguous. V dropped 3 bases and J dropped 1 base, with 4 bases sitting between them. Germline V gives CDR1 LGHDT, CDR2 YNNKEL (reference sequence). This CDR3 has 14 residues. The CDR3 here is CASSQESYNSPLHF. The CDR3, as DNA: TGTGCCAGCAGCCAGGAGTCCTATAATTCACCCCTCCACTTT.

The chain uses TRBV30 and TRBJ1-5, with D maybe TRBD1 (5 bases). This CDR3 spans 15 amino acids. The germline V gene has CDR1 GTSNPN and CDR2 SVGIG (reference sequence). V lost 0 bases to trimming and J lost 6 bases, with 15 bases between them. The CDR3 sequence is CAWSVPGGRSQPQHF. CDR3 DNA sequence: TGTGCCTGGAGTGTACCCGGGGGGAGAAGTCAGCCCCAGCATTTT.

This clone was counted between two and nine times. The rearrangement joins TRBV18 to TRBJ1-1; maybe TRBD1 (6 bases). Germline V gene sequence: CDR1 KGHSH, CDR2 LQKENI. Trimming stripped 8 bases from V and 3 bases from J, with 13 bases between. The CDR3 is 13 residues long. CDR3 bases: TGTGCCAGCAAACAGGGAATGGACACTGAAGCTTTCTTT. Its translation: CASKQGMDTEAFF.

J is TRBJ1-6 and V is TRBV5-1, with D unclear. This CDR3 has 19 residues. Germline V CDR1 and CDR2: SGHRS, YFSETQ. Trimming left V 0 bases short and J 0 bases short, with 16 bases between. CDR3 bases: TGCGCCAGCAGCTTGGCCTCCGGCGGCCGCCGCTCCTATAATTCACCCCTCCACTTT. The encoded protein is CASSLASGGRRSYNSPLHF. Together with reference TRBV5-1 and TRBJ1-6, the CDR3 gives the full variable domain: KAGVTQTPRYLIKTRGQQVTLSCSPISGHRSVSWYQQTPGQGLQFLFEYFSETQRNKGNFPGRFSGRQFSNSRSEMNVSTLELGDSALYLCASSLASGGRRSYNSPLHFGNGTRLTVT.

The chain couples TRBV18 to TRBJ2-3, with 14 positions matching TRBD2. CDR3 length: 17 amino acids. V dropped 0 bases and J dropped 1; count of bases not matched to a gene: 0. Germline V CDR1 and CDR2: KGHSH, LQKENI. CDR3 nucleotides: TGTGCCAGCTCACCACCGGGACTAGCGGGGGGCACAGATACGCAGTATTTT. Translation: CASSPPGLAGGTDTQYF.

The V call is TRBV19, the J call TRBJ2-7, with D possibly matching TRBD2 (5 bases). The CDR3 has 14 amino acids. CDR1 and CDR2 (germline): LNHDA, SQIVND (reference sequence). V gave up 1 base and J gave up 5 bases, with 12 bases separating them. The CDR3 reads CASSIGPYGDEQYF. CDR3 bases: TGTGCCAGTAGTATAGGGCCCTACGGGGACGAGCAGTACTTC. Drawing the rest from reference TRBV19 and TRBJ2-7, the complete variable domain is DGGITQSPKYLFRKEGQNVTLSCEQNLNHDAMYWYRQDPGQGLRLIYYSQIVNDFQKGDIAEGYSVSREKKESFPLTVTSAQKNPTAFYLCASSIGPYGDEQYFGPGTRLTVT.

The chain is built from TRBV6-1 and TRBJ1-6; D possibly corresponds to TRBD1 (6 bases). Looked up from germline, CDR1 is MNHNS and CDR2 is SASEGT. CDR3 length equals 14 residues. V lost 1 base to trimming and J lost 10 bases, with 11 bases between them. This CDR3 reads CASSEEQGGSPLHF. As DNA, the CDR3 is TGTGCCAGCAGTGAAGAACAGGGCGGATCACCCCTCCACTTT.

The rearrangement uses TRBV2 and TRBJ1-4; D perhaps matches TRBD1 (5 bases). Germline CDR1 SNHLY, CDR2 FYNNEI. There are 14 residues in the CDR3. V shed 0 bases and J shed 8 bases, with 10 bases lying between them. The CDR3 loop is CASSEATVEEKLFF. The CDR3 DNA sequence: TGTGCCAGCAGTGAAGCGACAGTAGAAGAAAAACTGTTTTTT.

This sequence joins TRBV14 and TRBJ2-7; D is perhaps TRBD2 (5 bases). Looked up from germline, CDR1 is SGHDN and CDR2 is FVKESK. With 3 bases removed from V and 2 bases from J, the gap between germline ends came to 11 bases. This CDR3 comprises 14 residues. The CDR3 here is CASSQGSGTYEQYF. Written as DNA, the CDR3 is TGTGCCAGCAGCCAGGGGAGCGGTACCTACGAGCAGTACTTC.

This chain joins TRBV6-5 and TRBJ1-1, with 9 nucleotides matching TRBD1. From germline, CDR1 is MNHEY and CDR2 SVGAGI. V shed 6 bases and J 10 bases; nucleotides not matched to a gene: 6. The CDR3 is made up of 12 amino acids. The CDR3 here is CASRRTGDRAFF. CDR3 bases: TGTGCCAGCAGGCGGACAGGGGACAGAGCTTTCTTT.

The chain is built from TRBV9 and TRBJ2-7; a weak D match, TRBD2 (6 bases). V was pared by 3 bases and J by 2 bases, with 18 bases between. CDR3 length equals 16 residues. Germline-derived CDR1 and CDR2 are SGDLS and YYNGEE. In DNA form, the CDR3 reads TGTGCCAGCAGCGCAGATGTTAGGGGAGGAACCTACGAGCAGTACTTC. It encodes CASSADVRGGTYEQYF.

The V and J genes are TRBV10-3 and TRBJ2-5; 8 nucleotides line up with TRBD2. The CDR3 has 14 amino acids. The trim removed 2 bases at V and 4 bases at J, leaving 3 bases unmatched. Per the germline V gene, CDR1 is ENHRY and CDR2 is SYGVKD. The CDR3 nucleotides are TGTGCCATCAGTGAGCGGGGGGGCCGAGAGACCCAGTACTTC. It codes for CAISERGGRETQYF.

V usage is TRBV6-5 and J usage is TRBJ2-3, with unresolved D. Between the trimmed V and J ends, which lost 3 bases and 2 bases, there was a span of 9 bases. This CDR3 has 14 residues. The germline V gene encodes CDR1 MNHEY and CDR2 SVGAGI. The DNA for the CDR3 is TGTGCCAGCAGTTATCGGCAGGACACAGATACGCAGTATTTT. It codes for CASSYRQDTDTQYF.

The J gene is TRBJ1-2, the V gene TRBV2, with D perhaps matching TRBD1 (6 bases). CDR1 SNHLY and CDR2 FYNNEI come from the germline V gene. This CDR3 spans 13 amino acids. V dropped 3 bases and J dropped 3 bases, with 8 bases sitting between them. CDR3 coding DNA: TGTGCCAGCAGTGAGGGGGCTGACTATGGCTACACCTTC. Its translation: CASSEGADYGYTF.

This chain uses TRBV10-2 with TRBJ1-1, with no clear D. The CDR3 has 13 amino acids. Germline loops: CDR1 WSHSY, CDR2 SAAADI. With 8 bases removed from V and 3 bases from J, the gap between germline ends came to 13 bases. The CDR3 loop is CASVSVEDTEAFF. The CDR3 DNA follows: TGCGCCAGCGTTTCAGTTGAGGACACTGAAGCTTTCTTT.

V and J are TRBV30 and TRBJ1-2, with D perhaps matching TRBD1 (6 bases). Germline assignment: CDR1 GTSNPN and CDR2 SVGIG (reference sequence). The CDR3 is made up of 14 amino acids. The V gene lost 1 base and the J gene lost 6 bases, with 15 bases spanning the gap. The CDR3 here is CAWSGKRAGDGYTF. CDR3 DNA sequence: TGTGCCTGGAGTGGAAAAAGGGCAGGGGATGGCTACACCTTC.

V gene TRBV6-5 combines with J gene TRBJ1-1, with 8 bases identical to TRBD1. With V trimmed by 7 bases and J by 1 base, 5 bases remained unmatched. The CDR3 is 14 amino acids. Germline V gene data show CDR1 as MNHEY and CDR2 as SVGAGI. CDR3 sequence reads: CASKNDRGNTEAFF. The CDR3 coding sequence is TGTGCCAGCAAGAACGACAGGGGGAACACTGAAGCTTTCTTT.

The chain joins TRBV5-1 to TRBJ2-3, with 9 bases that match TRBD2. The germline CDR1 and CDR2 sequences are SGHRS and YFSETQ. V trimming: 0 bases; J trimming: 5 bases; junction bases outside the gene matches: 10. The CDR3 is 17 residues long. The DNA of the CDR3 is TGCGCCAGCAGCTTGGCCACAGGGCGGGGGGGCAGAGATACGCAGTATTTT. Translated, it gives CASSLATGRGGRDTQYF.